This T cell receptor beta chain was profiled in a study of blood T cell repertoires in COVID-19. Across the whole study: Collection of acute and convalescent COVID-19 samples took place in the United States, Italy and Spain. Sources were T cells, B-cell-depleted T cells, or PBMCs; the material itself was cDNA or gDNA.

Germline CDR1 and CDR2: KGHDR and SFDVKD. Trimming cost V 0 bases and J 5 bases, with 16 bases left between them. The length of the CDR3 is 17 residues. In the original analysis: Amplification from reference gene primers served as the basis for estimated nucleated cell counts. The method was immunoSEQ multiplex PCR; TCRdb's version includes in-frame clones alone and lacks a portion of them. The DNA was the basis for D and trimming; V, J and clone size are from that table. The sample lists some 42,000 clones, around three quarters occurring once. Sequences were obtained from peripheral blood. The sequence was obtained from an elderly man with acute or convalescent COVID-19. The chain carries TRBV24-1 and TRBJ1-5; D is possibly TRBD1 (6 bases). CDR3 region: CATSDLLLGQSHQPQHF. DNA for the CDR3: TGTGCCACCAGTGATTTGCTTCTTGGACAGAGTCATCAGCCCCAGCATTTT.